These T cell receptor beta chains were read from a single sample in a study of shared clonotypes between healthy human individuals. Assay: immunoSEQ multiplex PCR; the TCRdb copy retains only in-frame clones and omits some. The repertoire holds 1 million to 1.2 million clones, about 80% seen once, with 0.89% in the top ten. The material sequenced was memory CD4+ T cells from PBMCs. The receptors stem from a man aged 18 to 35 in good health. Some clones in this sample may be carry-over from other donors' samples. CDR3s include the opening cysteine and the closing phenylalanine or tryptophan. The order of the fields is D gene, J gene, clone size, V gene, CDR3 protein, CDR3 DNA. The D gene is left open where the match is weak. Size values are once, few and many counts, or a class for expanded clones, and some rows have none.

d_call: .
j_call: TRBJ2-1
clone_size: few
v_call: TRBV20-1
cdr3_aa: CSAIRNEQFF
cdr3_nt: TGCAGTGCTATCCGTAATGAGCAGTTCTTC

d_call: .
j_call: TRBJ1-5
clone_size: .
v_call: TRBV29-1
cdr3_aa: CSAKGGGNNQPQHF
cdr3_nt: TGCAGCGCCAAAGGCGGGGGAAACAATCAGCCCCAGCATTTT

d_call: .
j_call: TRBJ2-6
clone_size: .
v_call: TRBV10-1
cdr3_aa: CASSDQRTGANVLTF
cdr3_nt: TGCGCCAGCAGTGACCAGAGGACTGGGGCCAACGTCCTGACTTTC

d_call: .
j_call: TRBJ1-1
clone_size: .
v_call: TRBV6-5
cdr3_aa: CASSLGQQNTEAFF
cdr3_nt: TGTGCCAGCAGTTTAGGACAGCAGAACACTGAAGCTTTCTTT

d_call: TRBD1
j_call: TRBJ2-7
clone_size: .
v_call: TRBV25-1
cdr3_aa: CASRAPGTGAYEQYF
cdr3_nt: TGTGCCAGTCGAGCTCCCGGGACAGGAGCTTACGAGCAGTACTTC

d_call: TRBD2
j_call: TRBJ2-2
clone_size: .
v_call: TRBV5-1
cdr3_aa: CASRSSELARRGTGELFF
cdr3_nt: TGCGCCAGCAGATCATCGGAACTAGCGCGCCGAGGGACCGGGGAGCTGTTTTTT

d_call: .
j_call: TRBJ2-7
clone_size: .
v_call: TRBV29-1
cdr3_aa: CSARGTSYEQYF
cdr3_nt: TGCAGCGCGAGGGGCACCTCCTACGAGCAGTACTTC

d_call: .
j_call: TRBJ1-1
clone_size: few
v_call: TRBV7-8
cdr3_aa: CASSLEMPAKAFF
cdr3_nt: TGTGCCAGCAGCTTAGAAATGCCGGCAAAAGCTTTCTTT

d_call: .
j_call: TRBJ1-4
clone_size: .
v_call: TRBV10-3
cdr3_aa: CAIGSQENEKLFF
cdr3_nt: TGTGCCATCGGGTCCCAGGAAAATGAAAAACTGTTTTTT

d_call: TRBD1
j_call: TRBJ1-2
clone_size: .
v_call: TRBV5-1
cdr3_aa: CASSYLTGDYGYTF
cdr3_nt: TGCGCCAGCAGCTACCTGACAGGGGACTATGGCTACACCTTC

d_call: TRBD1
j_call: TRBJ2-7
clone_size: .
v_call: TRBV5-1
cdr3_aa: CASSTGTGGPPYEQYF
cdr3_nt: TGCGCCAGCAGCACCGGGACAGGAGGCCCCCCATACGAGCAGTACTTC

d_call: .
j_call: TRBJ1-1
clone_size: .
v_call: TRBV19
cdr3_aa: CASRPLGRDTEAFF
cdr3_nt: TGTGCCAGTAGACCCCTAGGGCGAGACACTGAAGCTTTCTTT

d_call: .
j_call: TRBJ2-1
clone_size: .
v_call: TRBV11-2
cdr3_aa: CASSSLEASSYNEQFF
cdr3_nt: TGTGCCAGCAGCTCACTGGAGGCGAGCTCCTACAATGAGCAGTTCTTC

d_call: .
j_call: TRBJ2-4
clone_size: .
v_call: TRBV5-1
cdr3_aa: CASSPSPVAKNIQYF
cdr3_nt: TGCGCCAGCAGCCCAAGTCCGGTAGCCAAAAACATTCAGTACTTC

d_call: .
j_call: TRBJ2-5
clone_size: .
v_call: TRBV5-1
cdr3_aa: CASSPGLQETQYF
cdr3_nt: TGCGCCAGCAGCCCGGGACTCCAAGAGACCCAGTACTTC

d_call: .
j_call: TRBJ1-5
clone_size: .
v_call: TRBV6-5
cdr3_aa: CASRDQYSNQPQHF
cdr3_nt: TGTGCCAGCAGGGATCAGTATAGCAATCAGCCCCAGCATTTT

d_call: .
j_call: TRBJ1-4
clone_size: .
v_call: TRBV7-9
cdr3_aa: CASSLGQAATNEKLFF
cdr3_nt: TGTGCCAGCAGCTTAGGGCAGGCCGCAACTAATGAAAAACTGTTTTTT

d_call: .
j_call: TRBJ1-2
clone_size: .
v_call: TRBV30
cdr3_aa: CAWSVKGLEYGYTF
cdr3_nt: TGTGCCTGGAGTGTAAAGGGATTAGAGTATGGCTACACCTTC

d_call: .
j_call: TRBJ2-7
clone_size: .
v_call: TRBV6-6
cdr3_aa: CASSYAAGAYEQYF
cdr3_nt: TGTGCCAGCAGTTACGCGGCAGGGGCCTACGAGCAGTACTTC

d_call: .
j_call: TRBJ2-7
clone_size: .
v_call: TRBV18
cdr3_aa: CASSPGGYEQYF
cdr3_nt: TGTGCCAGCTCACCAGGGGGCTACGAGCAGTACTTC

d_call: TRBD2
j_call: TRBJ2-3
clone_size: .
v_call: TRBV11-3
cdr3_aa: CASSERTSGISTDTQYF
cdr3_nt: TGTGCCAGCAGCGAAAGGACTAGCGGGATTAGCACAGATACGCAGTATTTT

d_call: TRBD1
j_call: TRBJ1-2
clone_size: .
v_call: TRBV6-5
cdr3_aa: CASRKNRDRARYTF
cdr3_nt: TGTGCCAGCAGGAAAAACCGGGACAGGGCTCGCTACACCTTC

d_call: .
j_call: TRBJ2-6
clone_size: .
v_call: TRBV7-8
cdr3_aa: CASSLAASQGGANVLTF
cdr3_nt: TGTGCCAGCAGCTTAGCGGCCAGTCAGGGTGGGGCCAACGTCCTGACTTTC

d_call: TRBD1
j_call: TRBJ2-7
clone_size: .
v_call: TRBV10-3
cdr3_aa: CATLGQGSYEQYF
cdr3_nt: TGTGCCACTTTAGGACAGGGGAGCTACGAGCAGTACTTC

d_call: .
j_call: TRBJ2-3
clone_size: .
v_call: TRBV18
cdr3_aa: CASSLGFTASTDTQYF
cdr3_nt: TGTGCCAGCTCACTAGGGTTTACAGCCAGCACAGATACGCAGTATTTT

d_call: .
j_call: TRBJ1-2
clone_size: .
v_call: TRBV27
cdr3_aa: CASSSLDRRGYTF
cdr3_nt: TGTGCCAGCAGTTCCCTCGATCGGCGGGGCTACACCTTC

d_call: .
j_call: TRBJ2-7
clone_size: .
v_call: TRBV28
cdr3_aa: CASSAAWGSSLDGTYEQYF
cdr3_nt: TGTGCCAGCAGCGCTGCTTGGGGGAGTTCTCTTGACGGTACCTACGAGCAGTACTTC

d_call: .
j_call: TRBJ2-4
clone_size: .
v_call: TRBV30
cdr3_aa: CAWSVGLGRVAKNIQYF
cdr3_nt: TGTGCCTGGAGTGTCGGGCTTGGGCGGGTAGCCAAAAACATTCAGTACTTC

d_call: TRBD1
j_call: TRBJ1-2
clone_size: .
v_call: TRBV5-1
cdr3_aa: CASSLGQGNGYTF
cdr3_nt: TGCGCCAGCAGCTTGGGACAGGGGAATGGCTACACCTTC

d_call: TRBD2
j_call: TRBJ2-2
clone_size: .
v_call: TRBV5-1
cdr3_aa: CASSYAAGGIGELFF
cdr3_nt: TGCGCCAGCAGCTACGCGGCGGGAGGGATCGGGGAGCTGTTTTTT

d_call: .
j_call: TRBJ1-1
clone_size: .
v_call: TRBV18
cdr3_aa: CASSPPAGRRDTEAFF
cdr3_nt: TGTGCCAGCTCACCACCGGCCGGGAGGCGGGACACTGAAGCTTTCTTT

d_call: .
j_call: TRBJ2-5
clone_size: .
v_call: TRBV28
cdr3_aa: CASRIGGNLPETQYF
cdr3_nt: TGTGCCAGCAGGATCGGCGGGAACCTCCCGGAGACCCAGTACTTC

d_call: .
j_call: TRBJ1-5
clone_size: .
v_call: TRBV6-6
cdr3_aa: CASSYGLGDNNQPQHF
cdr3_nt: TGTGCCAGCAGTTACGGTCTCGGGGACAACAATCAGCCCCAGCATTTT

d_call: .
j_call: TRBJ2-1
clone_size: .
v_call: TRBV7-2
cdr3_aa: CASKGKGAGTYNEQFF
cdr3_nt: TGTGCCAGCAAAGGGAAGGGTGCGGGGACCTACAATGAGCAGTTCTTC

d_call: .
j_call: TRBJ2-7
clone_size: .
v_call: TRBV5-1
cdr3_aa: CASSPRALGVGYEQYF
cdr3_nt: TGCGCCAGCAGCCCGAGGGCCTTAGGGGTTGGCTACGAGCAGTACTTC

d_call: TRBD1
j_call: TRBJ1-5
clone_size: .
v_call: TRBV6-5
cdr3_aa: CASTATGGNQPQHF
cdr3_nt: TGTGCCAGCACCGCTACAGGGGGCAATCAGCCCCAGCATTTT

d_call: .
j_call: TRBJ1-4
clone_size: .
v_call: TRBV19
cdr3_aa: CASSTRRTARLYEKLFF
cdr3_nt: TGTGCCAGTAGTACGCGACGGACAGCCCGATTATATGAAAAACTGTTTTTT

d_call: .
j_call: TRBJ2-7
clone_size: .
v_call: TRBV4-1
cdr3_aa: CASSQGLRGVREQYF
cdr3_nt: TGCGCCAGCAGCCAAGGCCTCAGGGGGGTAAGGGAGCAGTACTTC

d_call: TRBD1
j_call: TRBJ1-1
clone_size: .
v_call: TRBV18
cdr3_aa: CASSPYARGFSNTEAFF
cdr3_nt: TGTGCCAGCTCACCATACGCCAGGGGGTTTTCGAACACTGAAGCTTTCTTT

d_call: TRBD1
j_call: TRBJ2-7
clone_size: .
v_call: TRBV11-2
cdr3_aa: CASSPLGQAYEQYF
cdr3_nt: TGTGCCAGCAGCCCTCTGGGACAGGCCTACGAGCAGTACTTC

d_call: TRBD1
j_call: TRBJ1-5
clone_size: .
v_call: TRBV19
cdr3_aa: CASSTPGQGPTPQHF
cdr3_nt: TGTGCCAGTAGTACGCCGGGACAGGGTCCTACGCCCCAGCATTTT

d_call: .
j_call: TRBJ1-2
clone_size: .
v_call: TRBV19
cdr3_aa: CASSKDTYYGYTF
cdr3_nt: TGTGCCAGTAGTAAGGACACCTACTATGGCTACACCTTC

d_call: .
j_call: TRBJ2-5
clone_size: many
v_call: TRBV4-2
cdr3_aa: CASSQAWEAGETQYF
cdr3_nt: TGTGCCAGCAGCCAAGCCTGGGAAGCTGGGGAGACCCAGTACTTC

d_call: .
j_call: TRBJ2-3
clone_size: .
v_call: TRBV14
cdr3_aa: CASSRSPRTDTQYF
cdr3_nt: TGTGCCAGCAGCCGGAGCCCACGCACAGATACGCAGTATTTT

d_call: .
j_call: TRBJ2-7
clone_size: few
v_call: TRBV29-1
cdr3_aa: CSVARPYEQYF
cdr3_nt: TGCAGCGTGGCCCGCCCATACGAGCAGTACTTC

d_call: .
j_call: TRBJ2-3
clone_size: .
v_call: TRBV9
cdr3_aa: CASSSYLRDTQYF
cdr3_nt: TGTGCCAGCAGCTCCTACCTAAGGGATACGCAGTATTTT

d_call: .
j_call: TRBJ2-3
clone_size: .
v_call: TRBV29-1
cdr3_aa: CSVVADTQYF
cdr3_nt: TGCAGCGTAGTTGCAGATACGCAGTATTTT

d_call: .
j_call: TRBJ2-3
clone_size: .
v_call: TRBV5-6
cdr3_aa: CASSEQALYTQYF
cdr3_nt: TGTGCCAGCAGCGAACAAGCCCTGTATACGCAGTATTTT

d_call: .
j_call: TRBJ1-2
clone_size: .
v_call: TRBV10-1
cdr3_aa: CASSENRNYGYTF
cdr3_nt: TGCGCCAGCAGTGAAAATCGAAACTATGGCTACACCTTC

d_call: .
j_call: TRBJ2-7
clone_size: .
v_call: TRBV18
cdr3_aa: CASSSEGFQYEQYF
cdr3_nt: TGTGCCAGCTCATCAGAGGGTTTTCAGTACGAGCAGTACTTC

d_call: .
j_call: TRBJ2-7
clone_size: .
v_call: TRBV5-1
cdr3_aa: CASSLVGAHEQYF
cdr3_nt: TGCGCCAGCAGCTTGGTTGGGGCACACGAGCAGTACTTC

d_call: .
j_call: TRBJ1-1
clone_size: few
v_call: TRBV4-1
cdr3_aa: CASRKEDRNTEAFF
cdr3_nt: TGCGCCAGCAGAAAGGAGGATCGGAACACTGAAGCTTTCTTT

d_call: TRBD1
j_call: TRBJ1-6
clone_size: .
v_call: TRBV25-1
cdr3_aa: CASSETGGGSPLHF
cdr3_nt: TGTGCCAGCAGTGAGACAGGGGGCGGCTCACCCCTCCACTTT

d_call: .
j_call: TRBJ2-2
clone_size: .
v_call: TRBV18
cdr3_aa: CASSRGPATGELFF
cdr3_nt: TGTGCCAGCTCGCGCGGTCCTGCCACCGGGGAGCTGTTTTTT